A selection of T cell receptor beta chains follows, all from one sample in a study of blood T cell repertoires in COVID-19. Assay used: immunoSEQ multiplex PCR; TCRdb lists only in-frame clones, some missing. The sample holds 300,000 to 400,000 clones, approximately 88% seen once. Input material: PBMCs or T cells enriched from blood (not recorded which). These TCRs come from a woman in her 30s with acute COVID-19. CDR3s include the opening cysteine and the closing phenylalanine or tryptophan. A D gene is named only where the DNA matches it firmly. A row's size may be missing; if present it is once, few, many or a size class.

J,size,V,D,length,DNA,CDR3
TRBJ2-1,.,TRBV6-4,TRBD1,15,TGTGCCAGCAGTACCGAGACAGGGTCCTACAATGAGCAGTTCTTC,CASSTETGSYNEQFF
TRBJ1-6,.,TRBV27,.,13,TGTGCCAGCAGTTCAAGGGAGAATTCACCCCTCCACTTT,CASSSRENSPLHF
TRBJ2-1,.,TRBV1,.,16,TGCACCAGCAGCCAAGGGACTAGCGGGGGGTCCGGTGAGCAGTTCTTC,CTSSQGTSGGSGEQFF
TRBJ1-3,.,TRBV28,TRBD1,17,TGTGCCAGCAGTTTAACCCTGGGCAGGGGGTTTGGAAACACCATATATTTT,CASSLTLGRGFGNTIYF
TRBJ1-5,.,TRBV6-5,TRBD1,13,TGTGCCAGCGGCCGGACAGGAAACCAGCCCCAGCATTTT,CASGRTGNQPQHF
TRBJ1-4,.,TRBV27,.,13,TGTGCCAGCAGTTTAGGCTTGTGGGAAAAACTGTTTTTT,CASSLGLWEKLFF
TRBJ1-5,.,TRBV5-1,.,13,TGCGCCAGCAGCTTGGACAGTAATCAGCCCCAGCATTTT,CASSLDSNQPQHF
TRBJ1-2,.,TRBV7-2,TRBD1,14,TGTGCCAGCAGCTTAGAACAGGGGATCCGGGGCTACACCTTC,CASSLEQGIRGYTF
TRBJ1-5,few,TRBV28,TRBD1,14,TGTGCCAGCAGTTTTACTGACAGGGGGCAGCCCCAGCATTTT,CASSFTDRGQPQHF
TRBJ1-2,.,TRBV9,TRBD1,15,TGTGCCAGCAGCGTAGGTTCAGGGGGCCACTATGGCTACACCTTC,CASSVGSGGHYGYTF
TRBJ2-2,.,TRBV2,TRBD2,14,TGTGCCAGCAGCGGGGGGGTGAACACCGGGGAGCTGTTTTTT,CASSGGVNTGELFF
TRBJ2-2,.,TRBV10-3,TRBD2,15,TGTGCCATCAAGGGCTCCACTAGCGGAGTTGGGGAGCTGTTTTTT,CAIKGSTSGVGELFF
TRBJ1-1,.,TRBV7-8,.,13,TGTGCCAGCAGCTTACGGCGGGCCGCTGAAGCTTTCTTT,CASSLRRAAEAFF
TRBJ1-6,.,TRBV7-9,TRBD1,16,TGTGCCAGCAGCCCGTCGGGACAGGGTTATAATTCACCCCTCCACTTT,CASSPSGQGYNSPLHF
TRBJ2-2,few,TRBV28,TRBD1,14,TGTGCCAGCAGTTCGAGACAGGGGGGCGGGGAGCTGTTTTTT,CASSSRQGGGELFF
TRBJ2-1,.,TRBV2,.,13,TGTGCCAGCAGTGAGTGGGGGCGCAATGAGCAGTTCTTC,CASSEWGRNEQFF
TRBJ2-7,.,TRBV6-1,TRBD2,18,TGTGCCAGCAGTGAATGGATGACTAGCGGGGGATCACACTACGAGCAGTACTTC,CASSEWMTSGGSHYEQYF
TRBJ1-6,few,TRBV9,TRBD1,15,TGTGCCAGCAGCGGAAAGGGGACAGGCGATTCACCCCTCCACTTT,CASSGKGTGDSPLHF
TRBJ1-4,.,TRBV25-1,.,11,TGTGCCAGCAGTGGTATCAGGGAACTGTTTTTT,CASSGIRELFF
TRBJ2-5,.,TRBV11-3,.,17,TGTGCCAGCAGCTTAGGGCGGCAGGGCCCCCAGAGGGAGACCCAGTACTTC,CASSLGRQGPQRETQYF
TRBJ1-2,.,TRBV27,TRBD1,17,TGTGCCAGCAGTTTTTCTCGTCCCCGGACAGGGGTATTCGGCTACACCTTC,CASSFSRPRTGVFGYTF
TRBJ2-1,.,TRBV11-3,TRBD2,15,TGTGCCAGCAGCTTGACTAGCGGGGGCTACAATGAGCAGTTCTTC,CASSLTSGGYNEQFF
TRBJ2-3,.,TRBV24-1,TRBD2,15,TGTGCCACCAGTTGGGGCGGGGGGGCCCCAGATACGCAGTATTTT,CATSWGGGAPDTQYF
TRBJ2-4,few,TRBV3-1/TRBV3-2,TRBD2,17,TGTGCCAGCAGCCAAGATTCACCCGGACTAGCCGAAAACATTCAGTACTTC,CASSQDSPGLAENIQYF
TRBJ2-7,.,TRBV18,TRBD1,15,TGTGCCAGCTCACTAGGACAGGGGGCGACCTACGAGCAGTACTTC,CASSLGQGATYEQYF
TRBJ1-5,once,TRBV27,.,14,TGTGCCAGCAGTTTAAGGGGCAGCAATCAGCCCCAGCATTTT,CASSLRGSNQPQHF
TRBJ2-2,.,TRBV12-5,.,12,TGTGCTAGCTCCTTGAACACCGGGGAGCTGTTTTTT,CASSLNTGELFF
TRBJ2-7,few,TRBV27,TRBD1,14,TGTGCCAGCAGTTCACAGGGGGCTCCCTACGAGCAGTACTTC,CASSSQGAPYEQYF
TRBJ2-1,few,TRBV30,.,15,TGTGCCTGGAGTGTGGAGGGGGCGGTTTACAATGAGCAGTTCTTC,CAWSVEGAVYNEQFF
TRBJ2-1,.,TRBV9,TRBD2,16,TGTGCCAGCAGCCTCGGGACTAGCGGTTCCTACAATGAGCAGTTCTTC,CASSLGTSGSYNEQFF
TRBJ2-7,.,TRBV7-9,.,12,TGTGCCAGCAGCTTAGATCCAGGGGAGCAGTACTTC,CASSLDPGEQYF
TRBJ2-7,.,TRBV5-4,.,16,TGTGCCAGCAGCTTGGTACTACCTGTATCGATCGGCGAGCAGTACTTC,CASSLVLPVSIGEQYF
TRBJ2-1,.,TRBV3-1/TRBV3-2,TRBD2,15,TGTGCCAGCAGCTCCGGGACTAACTCCTACAATGAGCAGTTCTTC,CASSSGTNSYNEQFF
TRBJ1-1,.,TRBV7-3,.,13,TGTGCCAGCAGCAAGACAGCTATCACTGAAGCTTTCTTT,CASSKTAITEAFF
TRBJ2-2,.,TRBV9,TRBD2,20,TGTGCCAGCAGCGAGGGACGACTAGCGGGGGCCTCCCGAGGGACCGGGGAGCTGTTTTTT,CASSEGRLAGASRGTGELFF
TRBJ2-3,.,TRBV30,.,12,TGTGCCTGGAGGCCGCAGAAGGATACGCAGTATTTT,CAWRPQKDTQYF
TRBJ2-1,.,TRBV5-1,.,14,TGCGCCAGCAGCCGAATCGGAGGGGAGAGTGAGCAGTTCTTC,CASSRIGGESEQFF
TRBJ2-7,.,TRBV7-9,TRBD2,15,TGTGCCAGCAGCATAGGACTAGCGGGGGGGTACGAGCAGTACTTC,CASSIGLAGGYEQYF
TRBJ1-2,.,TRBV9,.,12,TGTGCCAGCAGCGTTAATGGAGATCCTTACACCTTC,CASSVNGDPYTF
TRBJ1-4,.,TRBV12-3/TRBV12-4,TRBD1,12,TGTGCCAGCCAGGGGGCGGGAGAAAAACTGTTTTTT,CASQGAGEKLFF
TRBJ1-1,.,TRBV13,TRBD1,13,TGTGCCAGCAGTCCCGACAGGGGAACTGAAGCTTTCTTT,CASSPDRGTEAFF
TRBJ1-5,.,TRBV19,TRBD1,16,TGTGCCAGTAGTATTACCCTCGGGACAGGGCATCAGCCCCAGCATTTT,CASSITLGTGHQPQHF
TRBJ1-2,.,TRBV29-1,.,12,TGCAGCGTCGTAACAGGGACCTATGGCTACACCTTC,CSVVTGTYGYTF
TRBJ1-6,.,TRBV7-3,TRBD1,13,TGTGCCAGCAGCGGGACAGGGGATTCACCCCTCCACTTT,CASSGTGDSPLHF
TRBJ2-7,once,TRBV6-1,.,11,TGTGCCAGCAGTGACAGGTACGAGCAGTACTTC,CASSDRYEQYF
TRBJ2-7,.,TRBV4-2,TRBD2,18,TGTGCCAGCAGCCAAGCTAGCGGGGGCTACCCACCTATCTACGAGCAGTACTTC,CASSQASGGYPPIYEQYF
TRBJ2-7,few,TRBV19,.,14,TGTGCCAGTAGTATCCCGGGAGCGGTGGGCGAGCAGTACTTC,CASSIPGAVGEQYF
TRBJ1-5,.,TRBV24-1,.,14,TGTGCCACCAGTGATATTAGCCCGGGGCAGCCCCAGCATTTT,CATSDISPGQPQHF
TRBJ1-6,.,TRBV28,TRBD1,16,TGTGCCAGCAGTTCTTATAGGGACAGGACGGGTTCACCCCTCCACTTT,CASSSYRDRTGSPLHF
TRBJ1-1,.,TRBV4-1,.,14,TGCGCCAGCAGCCAAGACCCGACAGGCACTGAAGCTTTCTTT,CASSQDPTGTEAFF
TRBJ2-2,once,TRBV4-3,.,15,TGCGCCAGCAGCCTCCGGACAAGAGACACCGGGGAGCTGTTTTTT,CASSLRTRDTGELFF
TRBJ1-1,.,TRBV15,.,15,TGTGCCACCAGCAGTCCCTCCCTTTTTGACACTGAAGCTTTCTTT,CATSSPSLFDTEAFF
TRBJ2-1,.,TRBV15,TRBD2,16,TGTGCCACCAGCAGAGGTAGCGGGGGGGCTAAAGATGAGCAGTTCTTC,CATSRGSGGAKDEQFF
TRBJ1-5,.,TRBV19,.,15,TGTGCCAGTAAGCAACAGGAGTATAGCAATCAGCCCCAGCATTTT,CASKQQEYSNQPQHF
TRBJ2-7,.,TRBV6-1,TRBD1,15,TGTGCCAGCAGTGAATGGGACAGGGAGGCCTACGAGCAGTACTTC,CASSEWDREAYEQYF
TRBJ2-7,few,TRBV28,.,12,TGTGCCAGCAGTTTATCCACCTACGAGCAGTACTTC,CASSLSTYEQYF
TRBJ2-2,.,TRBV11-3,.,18,TGTGCCAGCAGCTTAGATAAGATGGGTCTAGGAAACGCCGGGGAGCTGTTTTTT,CASSLDKMGLGNAGELFF
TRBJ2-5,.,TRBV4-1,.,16,TGCGCCAGCAGCTTAAATTCGGGGACTCCCGAAGAGACCCAGTACTTC,CASSLNSGTPEETQYF
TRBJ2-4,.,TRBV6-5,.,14,TGTGCCAGCAGCGATAGGGACACAAAAAACATTCAGTACTTC,CASSDRDTKNIQYF
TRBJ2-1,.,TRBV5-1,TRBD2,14,TGCGCCAGCAGCGGTAGCGGGGGGGCCGGTGAGCAGTTCTTC,CASSGSGGAGEQFF